The subject of this entry is one TCR beta chain. The data originate from a study of blood T cells in healthy people across ages. A sample-barcoded 5' primer and a J-beta primer mix were used in a second PCR of roughly 7 to 12 cycles. Every cDNA molecule bore a tag from a template-switch adaptor containing 12 random nucleotides. TCRdb reprocessed the 5' RACE reads via MiXCR and lists one record per CDR3 protein. The sample carries about a million distinct CDR3 sequences, roughly 51% recorded once. V shed 3 bases and J shed 3 bases, with 12 bases lying between them. Germline values: CDR1 SGHVS, CDR2 FQNEAQ. CDR3 length: 15 amino acids.

This clonotype was obtained from a woman in her sixties in good health. V usage is TRBV7-8 and J usage is TRBJ2-1; tentative D call: TRBD2 (6 bases). The specimen sequenced was blood. The CDR3 DNA reads as TGTGCCAGCAGCTTGGCGGGACCCGTCTACAATGAGCAGTTCTTC. Its protein is CASSLAGPVYNEQFF.